The clone carrying this T cell receptor (beta chain) came up once. This sample is part of a study of T cell changes during pregnancy in multiple sclerosis. V lost 7 bases, J lost 7 bases, and 9 bases stayed unmatched. The CDR3 consists of 15 residues. Germline V lookup: CDR1 SNHLY, CDR2 FYNNEI. The method was immunoSEQ multiplex PCR; TCRdb's version includes in-frame clones alone and lacks a portion of them. In the table there are 65,000 to 85,000 clones, 90% to 95% of which are singletons. Here the sequenced sample was CD4+ T cells from peripheral blood mononuclear cells, taken before pregnancy. The origin of this receptor is a female donor with multiple sclerosis, enrolled in a pregnancy study. V usage is TRBV2 and J usage is TRBJ1-4; 10 bases fit TRBD1. The CDR3 nucleotides are TGTGCCAGCAAGATGACAGGGGGCGTCGGTGAAAAACTGTTTTTT. Translating gives CASKMTGGVGEKLFF.